This passage covers 3 T cell receptor beta chains from one sample sequenced in a study of control samples from healthy donors and cancer patients. Repertoires were generated with immunoSEQ multiplex PCR, while TCRdb's copy carries only in-frame clones and drops some. The repertoire includes more than 140,000 clones, approximately 94% of them detected once, and around 13% sits in the top ten. The source material was blood. The receptors originated from a man aged 35 to 55 in good health.

The chain joins TRBV5-1 to TRBJ2-3; 10 positions agree with TRBD2. Germline assignment: CDR1 SGHRS and CDR2 YFSETQ. CDR3 length equals 14 residues. V lost 2 bases, J lost 6 bases, and 3 bases stayed unmatched. CDR3 amino acids: CASSFYSGRDTQYF. DNA for the CDR3: TGCGCCAGCAGCTTCTATAGCGGGAGGGATACGCAGTATTTT.

This rearrangement joins TRBV7-9 to TRBJ2-2; the D gene is possibly TRBD1 (6 bases). CDR3 length: 14 amino acids. V was pared by 5 bases and J by 5 bases, with 12 bases between. Germline V gene lookup returns CDR1 SEHNR and CDR2 FQNEAQ (reference sequence). The CDR3 region is CASSPYRETGELFF. CDR3 coding DNA: TGTGCCAGCAGCCCATACAGGGAAACCGGGGAGCTGTTTTTT.

This chain connects TRBV6-6 to TRBJ1-5, with a possible D match to TRBD1 (6 bases). The CDR3 is 15 residues long. The germline V gene encodes CDR1 MNHNY and CDR2 SVGAGI (reference sequence). Trimming stripped 5 bases from V and 4 bases from J, with 15 bases between. CDR3 bases: TGTGCCAGCAGTCAGGCAGGGGTCCCAAATCAGCCCCAGCATTTT. This encodes CASSQAGVPNQPQHF.